One sample yielded the 24 T cell receptor beta chains listed below, sequenced in a study of blood T cell repertoires in COVID-19. TCRdb keeps only in-frame clones here, not all; method: immunoSEQ multiplex PCR. The data contain approximately 150,000 clones, about 85% of them singletons. The specimen was peripheral blood. The receptors come from a woman aged 45 to 65 with COVID-19, enrolled during active disease.

The chain joins TRBV6-5 to TRBJ1-1, with 8 bases fitting TRBD1. J gave up 1 base and V 6 bases, and 7 bases lay outside the gene matches. Germline CDR1 MNHEY, CDR2 SVGAGI. CDR3 length: 15 amino acids. This chain's CDR3 is CASRPGGERNTEAFF. Written as DNA, the CDR3 is TGTGCCAGCAGACCAGGGGGCGAAAGGAACACTGAAGCTTTCTTT.

The V and J genes are TRBV30 and TRBJ1-1; D not resolved. Germline V gene sequence: CDR1 GTSNPN, CDR2 SVGIG (reference sequence). CDR3 length: 13 residues. V lost 2 bases and J 0 bases, leaving 7 bases between the germline ends. CDR3 loop: CAWSQFMNTEAFF. The CDR3 DNA follows: TGTGCCTGGAGTCAATTCATGAACACTGAAGCTTTCTTT.

The chain recombines TRBV21-1 with TRBJ2-4; the D call of TRBD2 is as the table states it, not checked on the DNA. TRBV21-1 has pseudogene status. This CDR3 is 16 amino acids long. The CDR3 region has the DNA TGTGCCAGCAGCAAAGAAAGGACTAGCAGCAAAAACATTCAGTACTTC. This translates into CASSKERTSSKNIQYF.

This clone is a singleton in its sample. The V call is TRBV7-9, the J call TRBJ2-2, with 9 bases identical to TRBD1. Per germline, CDR1 SEHNR and CDR2 FQNEAQ (reference sequence). Trimming removed 1 base from V and 6 bases from J; junction bases left unmatched: 0. CDR3 length: 14 amino acids. The CDR3 DNA sequence: TGTGCCAGCAGCTTAGGACAGGGGGCCGGGGAGCTGTTTTTT. It encodes CASSLGQGAGELFF. The whole variable domain, remainder taken from reference TRBV7-9 and TRBJ2-2, is DTGVSQNPRHKITKRGQNVTFRCDPISEHNRLYWYRQTLGQGPEFLTYFQNEAQLEKSRLLSDRFSAERPKGSFSTLEIQRTEQGDSAMYLCASSLGQGAGELFFGEGSRLTVL.

J is TRBJ2-3 and V is TRBV18; D might be TRBD1 (6 bases). The CDR3 loop spans 14 amino acids. Trimming stripped 0 bases from V and 5 bases from J, with 9 bases between. Per the germline V gene, CDR1 is KGHSH and CDR2 is LQKENI. Written as DNA, the CDR3 is TGTGCCAGCTCACCACCTCGGGGACAAGATACGCAGTATTTT. Translated, it gives CASSPPRGQDTQYF.

The V call is TRBV19, the J call TRBJ1-3; D may be TRBD1 (6 bases). CDR3 size: 16 residues. Germline CDR1 LNHDA, CDR2 SQIVND (reference sequence). V was cut by 6 bases and J by 0 bases, with 15 bases left in between. CDR3 in DNA: TGTGCCAGTAGAGCATCTTCCAGGGGCTCTGGAAACACCATATATTTT. This codes for CASRASSRGSGNTIYF. Variable domain in full (rest from reference TRBV19 and TRBJ1-3): DGGITQSPKYLFRKEGQNVTLSCEQNLNHDAMYWYRQDPGQGLRLIYYSQIVNDFQKGDIAEGYSVSREKKESFPLTVTSAQKNPTAFYLCASRASSRGSGNTIYFGEGSWLTVV.

The chain has TRBV2 and TRBJ2-3; 10 bases agree with TRBD2. CDR3 length equals 16 residues. Germline lookup yields CDR1 SNHLY and CDR2 FYNNEI. V shed 1 base, J shed 4 bases, and the junction held 5 bases outside the gene matches. The CDR3 DNA follows: TGTGCCAGCAGTGAAGAGTGGACTAGCGGTGCAGATACGCAGTATTTT. Amino acids: CASSEEWTSGADTQYF.

CDR3 bases: TGTGCCAGCAGCCCATCGACAGGCGCAGTAAATGAAAAACTGTTTTTT. This gives the protein CASSPSTGAVNEKLFF. The rearrangement joins TRBV3-1 (or the pseudogene TRBV3-2) to TRBJ1-4; D perhaps matches TRBD1 (6 bases). V lost 4 bases and J 5 bases, leaving 17 bases between the germline ends. The CDR3 is made up of 16 amino acids. CDR1 is LGHDT, CDR2 YNNKEL, per germline (reference sequence).

The chain uses TRBV30 and TRBJ1-4; D ambiguous. Trimming took off 0 bases at V and 1 base at J, with 9 bases between the two ends. There are 15 residues in the CDR3. Germline V gene sequence: CDR1 GTSNPN, CDR2 SVGIG (reference sequence). The CDR3 reads CAWSVILETNEKLFF. The CDR3 DNA is TGTGCCTGGAGTGTTATTTTAGAAACTAATGAAAAACTGTTTTTT.

The V and J genes are TRBV14 and TRBJ2-7; D may be TRBD1 (6 bases). Between the trimmed V and J ends, which lost 0 bases and 3 bases, there was a span of 12 bases. The CDR3 is 15 residues long. The germline V gene has CDR1 SGHDN and CDR2 FVKESK. CDR3 nucleotides: TGTGCCAGCAGCCAAGAACCAGGGGCCCACTACGAGCAGTACTTC. As protein: CASSQEPGAHYEQYF.

This chain uses TRBV2 with TRBJ2-2, with D perhaps TRBD2 (5 bases). The CDR3 covers 13 residues. Trimming took 7 bases from V and 3 from J, leaving 9 bases between them. Germline loops: CDR1 SNHLY, CDR2 FYNNEI. DNA for the CDR3: TGTGCCAGCATGACGGGGTACACCGGGGAGCTGTTTTTT. It codes for CASMTGYTGELFF.

The sample holds a few counts of this clone. The chain links TRBV7-7 to TRBJ2-7; 10 bases agree with TRBD2. CDR3 length: 15 amino acids. V lost 0 bases, J lost 3 bases, and 2 bases stayed unmatched. From germline, CDR1 is SSHAT and CDR2 FNYEAQ (reference sequence). The CDR3 is CASSLASGGNYEQYF. For the CDR3, the DNA is TGTGCCAGCAGCTTAGCTAGCGGGGGGAACTACGAGCAGTACTTC.

The chain carries TRBV14 and TRBJ2-5; the D gene is possibly TRBD1 (6 bases). V was trimmed by 4 bases and J by 3 bases, leaving 9 bases between them. The CDR3 sequence is 13 residues long. Per the germline V gene, CDR1 is SGHDN and CDR2 is FVKESK. CDR3 nucleotides: TGTGCCAGCAGCCCGGGACATAAAGAGACCCAGTACTTC. It yields the protein CASSPGHKETQYF.

This chain links TRBV4-1 with TRBJ1-2, with 7 bases lining up with TRBD1. Germline-derived CDR1 and CDR2 are MGHRA and YSYEKL. This CDR3 contains 13 residues. Trimming at V came to 0 bases and at J to 12 bases, leaving 7 bases not matched to a gene. The CDR3 sequence: CASSQDQEGANTF. In DNA, the CDR3 is TGCGCCAGCAGCCAAGATCAGGAGGGGGCGAACACCTTC.

V is TRBV2 and J is TRBJ2-2, with 8 bases aligning to TRBD1. This CDR3 spans 15 amino acids. J was trimmed by 6 bases and V by 6 bases; bases with no gene match: 9. Germline CDR1 is SNHLY and CDR2 is FYNNEI. The CDR3 spells CASRNTGGNAGELFF. The CDR3 DNA follows: TGTGCCAGCAGAAATACAGGGGGAAATGCCGGGGAGCTGTTTTTT.

The chain uses TRBV5-5 and TRBJ1-5, with D unclear. This CDR3 contains 16 residues. Deletions cut 0 bases from V and 6 bases from J, with 16 bases between. Germline values: CDR1 SGHKS, CDR2 YYEKEE (reference sequence). The CDR3 coding sequence is TGTGCCAGCAGCTTGGTTCTTGGCACCGGGTCTCAGCCCCAGCATTTT. Its protein product is CASSLVLGTGSQPQHF.

V gene TRBV11-2 combines with J gene TRBJ1-1, with D uncertain. V was shortened by 5 bases and J by 1 base, with 14 bases between the two germline ends. The CDR3 runs 15 residues. The germline CDR1 and CDR2 sequences are SGHAT and FQNNGV. CDR3 nucleotide sequence: TGTGCCAGCAGCCCCCCAGGTTTAGGGAACACTGAAGCTTTCTTT. Amino acids: CASSPPGLGNTEAFF.

V gene TRBV18 combines with J gene TRBJ2-5; 8 bases are shared with TRBD2. The germline CDR1 and CDR2 sequences are KGHSH and LQKENI. CDR3 length: 16 residues. With V trimmed by 1 base and J by 5 bases, 9 bases remained unmatched. The CDR3 DNA follows: TGTGCCAGCTCACCACGCGACGGGGGGGCCGGGGAGACCCAGTACTTC. It codes for CASSPRDGGAGETQYF.

V and J are TRBV11-2 and TRBJ2-7; D perhaps matches TRBD1 (5 bases). The V end lost 5 bases, the J end lost 0 bases, and 17 bases lay between the germline ends. The CDR3 extends over 16 amino acids. Germline V gene data show CDR1 as SGHAT and CDR2 as FQNNGV. The CDR3 sequence is CASSPRQNFSSYEQYF. The CDR3 DNA follows: TGTGCCAGCAGCCCACGACAGAATTTTAGCTCCTACGAGCAGTACTTC.

The chain links TRBV11-2 to TRBJ2-5, with D maybe TRBD1 (5 bases). Germline-derived CDR1 and CDR2 are SGHAT and FQNNGV. V was pared by 0 bases and J by 0 bases, with 11 bases between. The length of the CDR3 is 16 residues. CDR3: CASSLDRQIYQETQYF. CDR3 nucleotide sequence: TGTGCCAGCAGCTTAGATAGACAGATTTACCAAGAGACCCAGTACTTC.

The V call is TRBV6-1, the J call TRBJ2-1; TRBD1 might be the D (7 bases). The V gene's germline CDR1 is MNHNS and CDR2 SASEGT. Trimming pared 1 base from V and 1 base from J, leaving 11 bases between. The CDR3 length is 16 residues. The CDR3 reads CASSEGPGGSYNEQFF. The CDR3 region has the DNA TGTGCCAGCAGTGAAGGGCCAGGGGGGTCCTACAATGAGCAGTTCTTC.

The chain uses TRBV6-1 and TRBJ2-1, with no clear D. V was trimmed by 3 bases and J by 10 bases, leaving 7 bases between them. There are 11 residues in the CDR3. Germline CDR1 is MNHNS and CDR2 is SASEGT. In DNA form, the CDR3 reads TGTGCCAGCAGTGACGTCCAGGAGCAGTTCTTC. Its protein is CASSDVQEQFF.

The chain combines TRBV7-9 with TRBJ2-7; perhaps TRBD2 as D (6 bases). Trimming took 6 bases from V and 3 from J, leaving 12 bases between them. The CDR3 has 13 amino acids. Germline V lookup: CDR1 SEHNR, CDR2 FQNEAQ (reference sequence). CDR3 DNA sequence: TGTGCCAGCAGGCCCCCCGGGGGCTACGAGCAGTACTTC. Translation gives CASRPPGGYEQYF.

This chain uses TRBV6-1 with TRBJ1-1; TRBD1 matches 8 bases. Germline V gene sequence: CDR1 MNHNS, CDR2 SASEGT. V was pared by 7 bases and J by 3 bases, with 1 base of the junction left unmatched. This CDR3 region has 12 residues. CDR3 sequence: CASTQGDTEAFF. CDR3 DNA: TGTGCCAGCACACAGGGGGACACTGAAGCTTTCTTT.